This T cell receptor (beta chain) was identified in a study of breast tumors, draining lymph nodes, adjacent tissues. The lymph nodes were axillary draining lymph nodes from breast cancer patients. The study, taken as a whole, reports: The data were judged consistent with most tumor T cells coming from lymph node and expanding in tumor. Compared with basal-like, luminal-like tumors shared significantly more repertoire with nontumor tissue. Compared with lymph nodes, tumors were less diverse; compared with nontumor tissue, more.

Germline V gives CDR1 SGHRS, CDR2 YFSETQ. This CDR3 has 15 amino acids. V lost 4 bases and J lost 5; bases outside the gene matches: 9. MiXCR, applied by TCRdb to the multiplex PCR reads, yields one record per CDR3 protein. The data hold approximately 130,000 distinct CDR3 sequences, with less than 25% observed a single time. At least ten counts were recorded for this clonotype. The antigen is unknown. The clonotype was recovered from a female donor with breast cancer. Some clones in this sample may be carry-over from other donors' samples. The sequenced material came from axillary lymph node tissue. V is TRBV5-1 and J is TRBJ2-3, with 8 nucleotides matching TRBD1. The CDR3 region is CASSETGTGIDTQYF. The CDR3 DNA reads TGCGCCAGCAGCGAAACCGGGACAGGCATAGATACGCAGTATTTT.